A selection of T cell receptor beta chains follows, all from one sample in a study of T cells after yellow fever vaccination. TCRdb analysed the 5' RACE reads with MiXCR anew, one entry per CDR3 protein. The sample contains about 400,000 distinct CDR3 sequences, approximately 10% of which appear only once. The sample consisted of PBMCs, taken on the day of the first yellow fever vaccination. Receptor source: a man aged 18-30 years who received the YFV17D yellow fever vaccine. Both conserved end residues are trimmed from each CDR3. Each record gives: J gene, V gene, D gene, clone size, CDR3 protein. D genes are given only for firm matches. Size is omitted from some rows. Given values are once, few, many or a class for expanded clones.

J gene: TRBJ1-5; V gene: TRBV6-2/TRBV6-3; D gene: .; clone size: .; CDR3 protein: ASDQGGPQH
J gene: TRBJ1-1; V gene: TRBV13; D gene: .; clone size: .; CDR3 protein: ASSLADYTEAF
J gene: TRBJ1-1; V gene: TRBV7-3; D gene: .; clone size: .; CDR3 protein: ASSLIQNTETF
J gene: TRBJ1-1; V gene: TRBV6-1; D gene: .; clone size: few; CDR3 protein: ASSGQIPNTEAF
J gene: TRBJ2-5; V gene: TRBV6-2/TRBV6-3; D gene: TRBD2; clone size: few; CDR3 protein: ASSATSVQETQY
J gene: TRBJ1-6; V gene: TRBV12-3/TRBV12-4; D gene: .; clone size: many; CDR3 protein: ASSLRGLNSPLH
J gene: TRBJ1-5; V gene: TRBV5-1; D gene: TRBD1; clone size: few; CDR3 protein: ASSRGLGNQPQH
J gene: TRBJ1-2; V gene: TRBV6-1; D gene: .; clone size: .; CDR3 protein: ASSPQANYGYT
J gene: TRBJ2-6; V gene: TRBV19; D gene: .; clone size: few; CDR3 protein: ATTRGRRVGANVLT
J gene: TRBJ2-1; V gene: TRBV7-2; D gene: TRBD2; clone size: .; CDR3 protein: ASSLTGGVATFEQF
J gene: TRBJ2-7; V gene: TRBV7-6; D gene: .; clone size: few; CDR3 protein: ASSLALGPSYEQY
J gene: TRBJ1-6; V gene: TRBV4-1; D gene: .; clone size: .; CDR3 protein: ASGERGGIDSPLH
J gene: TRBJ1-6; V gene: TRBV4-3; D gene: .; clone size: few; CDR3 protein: ASSQDWGGSGDNSPLH
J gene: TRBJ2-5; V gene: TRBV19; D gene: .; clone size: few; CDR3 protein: ASSPGRVETQY
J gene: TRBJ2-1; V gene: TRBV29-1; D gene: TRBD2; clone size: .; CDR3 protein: SVGLGGNEQF
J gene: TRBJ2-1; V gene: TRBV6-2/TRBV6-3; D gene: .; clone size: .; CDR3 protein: ASSYSLAGATEQF
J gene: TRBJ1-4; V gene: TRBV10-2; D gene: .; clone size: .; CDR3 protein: ASSDEYWDEKLF
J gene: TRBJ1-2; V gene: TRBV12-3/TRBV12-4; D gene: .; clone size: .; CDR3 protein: ASSVGGYGYT
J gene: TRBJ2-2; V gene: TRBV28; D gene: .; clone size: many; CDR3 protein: ASTKLNTGRHTGELF
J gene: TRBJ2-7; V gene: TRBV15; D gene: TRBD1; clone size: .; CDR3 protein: ATSRDRGPYEQY
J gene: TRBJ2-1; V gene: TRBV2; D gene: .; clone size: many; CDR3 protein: ASRRGGDEQF
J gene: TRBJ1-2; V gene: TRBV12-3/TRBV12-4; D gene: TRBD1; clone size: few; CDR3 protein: ASSLGQGSHGYT
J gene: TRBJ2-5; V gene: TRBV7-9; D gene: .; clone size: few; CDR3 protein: ASSKSGLGYQETQY
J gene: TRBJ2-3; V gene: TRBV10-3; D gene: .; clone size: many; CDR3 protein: AISARQGTDTQY
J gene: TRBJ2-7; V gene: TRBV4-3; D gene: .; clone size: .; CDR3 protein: ASSQVARAASYEQY
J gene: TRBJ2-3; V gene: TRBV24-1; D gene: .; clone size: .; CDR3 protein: ATSVTGSTDTQY
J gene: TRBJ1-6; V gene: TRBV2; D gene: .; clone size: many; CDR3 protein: AGQTDNSPLH
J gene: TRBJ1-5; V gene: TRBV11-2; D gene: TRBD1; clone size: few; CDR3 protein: ASSRGQNQPQH
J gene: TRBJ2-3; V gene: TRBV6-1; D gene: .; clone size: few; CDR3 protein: ASMGKPTDTQY
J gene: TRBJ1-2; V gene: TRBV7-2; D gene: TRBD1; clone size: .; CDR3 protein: ASSLYLTGTNGYT
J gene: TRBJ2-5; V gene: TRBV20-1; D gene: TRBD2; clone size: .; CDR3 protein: SARRLAGGIQETQY
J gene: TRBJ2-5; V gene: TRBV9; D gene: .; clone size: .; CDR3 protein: ASSTGGANQETQY
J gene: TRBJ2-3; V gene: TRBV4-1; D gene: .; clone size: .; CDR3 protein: ASSQANMGAGDTQY
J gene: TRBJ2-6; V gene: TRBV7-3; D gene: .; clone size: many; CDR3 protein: ASSLVGSNTGANVLT
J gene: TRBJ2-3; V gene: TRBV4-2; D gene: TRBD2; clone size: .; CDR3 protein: ASSPRLAGSGDTQY
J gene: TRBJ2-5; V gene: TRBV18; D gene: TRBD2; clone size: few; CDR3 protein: ASSPIAGSGETQY
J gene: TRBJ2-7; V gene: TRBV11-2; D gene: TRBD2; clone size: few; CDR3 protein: ASSLPRRGVYEQY
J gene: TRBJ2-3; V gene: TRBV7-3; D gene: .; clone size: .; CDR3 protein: ASSLSGWARQGQTQY
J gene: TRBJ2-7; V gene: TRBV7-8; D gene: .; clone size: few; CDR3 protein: ASSFSSPGGIDEQY
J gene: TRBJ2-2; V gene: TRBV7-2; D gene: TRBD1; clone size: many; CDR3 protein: ASSFRTGVTGELF
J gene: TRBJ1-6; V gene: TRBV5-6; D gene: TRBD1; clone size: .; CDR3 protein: ASSRQTGASWNSPLH
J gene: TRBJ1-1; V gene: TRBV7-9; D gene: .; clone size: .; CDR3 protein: ASSLATLNTEAF
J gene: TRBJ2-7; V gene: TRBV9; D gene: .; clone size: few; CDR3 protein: ASSYPTPPHEQY
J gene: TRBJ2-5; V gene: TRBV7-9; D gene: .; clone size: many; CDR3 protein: ASSWGPQETQY
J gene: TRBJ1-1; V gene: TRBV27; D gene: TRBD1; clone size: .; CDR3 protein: ASSWVTGGNTEAF
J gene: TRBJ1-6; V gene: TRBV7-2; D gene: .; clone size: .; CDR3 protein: ASRTDRFMNSPLH
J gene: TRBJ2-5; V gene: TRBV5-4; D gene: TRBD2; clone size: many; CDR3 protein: ASSPKPGGLLGGETQY
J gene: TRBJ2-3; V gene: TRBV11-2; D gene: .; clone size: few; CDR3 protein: ASSLVRSEPPDTDTQY
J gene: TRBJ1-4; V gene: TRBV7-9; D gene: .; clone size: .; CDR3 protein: ASSIEQGGKLF
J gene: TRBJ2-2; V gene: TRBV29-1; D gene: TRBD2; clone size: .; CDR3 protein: SVETGGVDTGELF
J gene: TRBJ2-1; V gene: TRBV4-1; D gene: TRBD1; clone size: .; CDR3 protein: ASSRDRGVPYNEQF
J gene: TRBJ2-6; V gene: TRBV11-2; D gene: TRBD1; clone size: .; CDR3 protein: ASSLHDRVRSGANVLT
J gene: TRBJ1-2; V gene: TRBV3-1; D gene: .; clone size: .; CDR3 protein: ASSHLGTDYGYT
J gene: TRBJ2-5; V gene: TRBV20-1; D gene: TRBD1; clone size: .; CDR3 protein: SARVQGVRETQY
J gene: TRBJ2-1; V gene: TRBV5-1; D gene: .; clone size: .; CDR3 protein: ASSSGSSNEQF